These T cell receptor beta chains were read from a single sample in a study of CD8 T cells in ankylosing spondylitis. One entry per CDR3 protein results from TCRdb running MiXCR on the 5' RACE reads. The table lists about 440,000 distinct CDR3 sequences, under 20% of them singletons. Material: blood, either unsorted or a sorted T cell fraction (not recorded which). The receptors stem from a male donor with ankylosing spondylitis. Both conserved end residues are part of each CDR3. The order of the fields is CDR3 DNA, CDR3 protein, D gene, clone size, V gene, J gene. The D gene is left open where the match is weak. Size tells how often a clone was seen (once, few, many) or the class of an expanded clone, and some rows leave it out.

DNA: TGTGCCAGCAGCTTAGAAGCTATGCCCCAGCATTTT; CDR3: CASSLEAMPQHF; D: NA; size: NA; V: TRBV7-9; J: TRBJ1-5
DNA: TGCGCCAGCAGCAGAGTAAAATCCGACAGGGGGGTAGGTGAGCAGTTCTTC; CDR3: CASSRVKSDRGVGEQFF; D: TRBD1; size: many; V: TRBV5-1; J: TRBJ2-1
DNA: TGTGCCTGGAGTCGGGACAGGGGGGCCCACGAGCAGTACTTC; CDR3: CAWSRDRGAHEQYF; D: TRBD1; size: NA; V: TRBV30; J: TRBJ2-7
DNA: TGTGCCAGCAGCCTGGGGACAGACTCTACGAAGCAGTACTTC; CDR3: CASSLGTDSTKQYF; D: TRBD1; size: few; V: TRBV11-1; J: TRBJ2-7
DNA: TGCAGTGCTTTTCAAGCGGGAGTCAACAATGAGCAGTTCTTC; CDR3: CSAFQAGVNNEQFF; D: TRBD2; size: few; V: TRBV20-1; J: TRBJ2-1
DNA: TGTGCCAGCAGCCCAGGACTAGCGGGGGAGGCAGATACGCAGTATTTT; CDR3: CASSPGLAGEADTQYF; D: TRBD2; size: few; V: TRBV5-6; J: TRBJ2-3
DNA: TGTGCCAGCAGCCGCCGCCAACTAGCGGCCTACACAGATACGCAGTATTTT; CDR3: CASSRRQLAAYTDTQYF; D: TRBD2; size: NA; V: TRBV7-2; J: TRBJ2-3
DNA: TGTGCCAGCGTCGGACTAGGCACACATGAGCAGTTCTTC; CDR3: CASVGLGTHEQFF; D: TRBD2; size: NA; V: TRBV2; J: TRBJ2-1
DNA: TGTGCCAGCAGCTTAACACCGGGACCATCACCCCTCCACTTT; CDR3: CASSLTPGPSPLHF; D: NA; size: NA; V: TRBV7-3; J: TRBJ1-6
DNA: TGTGCCAGCAGCCCGAGGGAGGCCAAAAACATTCAGTACTTC; CDR3: CASSPREAKNIQYF; D: NA; size: NA; V: TRBV6-1; J: TRBJ2-4
DNA: TGTGCCAGCAGCTTGGCCGATGGTGAAAAACTGTTTTTT; CDR3: CASSLADGEKLFF; D: NA; size: few; V: TRBV5-6; J: TRBJ1-4
DNA: TGCAGTGCTAGAGATCCCCGGGGGCGGGGGGAGACCCAGTACTTC; CDR3: CSARDPRGRGETQYF; D: NA; size: once; V: TRBV20-1; J: TRBJ2-5
DNA: TGTGCCAGCAGGACCGGGACTAGCGACTCCCTTGCCTACAATGAGCAGTTCTTC; CDR3: CASRTGTSDSLAYNEQFF; D: TRBD2; size: many; V: TRBV27; J: TRBJ2-1
DNA: TGTGCCAGCTCATTCTTGACAGGGATGGATGAAAAACTGTTTTTT; CDR3: CASSFLTGMDEKLFF; D: TRBD1; size: NA; V: TRBV18; J: TRBJ1-4
DNA: TGTGCCAGCAGCCTCGACCGGGCCTCTGGAAACACCATATATTTT; CDR3: CASSLDRASGNTIYF; D: NA; size: NA; V: TRBV7-2; J: TRBJ1-3
DNA: TGTGCCAGCAGTTATGAGGGTATGAACACTGAAGCTTTCTTT; CDR3: CASSYEGMNTEAFF; D: NA; size: few; V: TRBV6-5; J: TRBJ1-1
DNA: TGCGCCAGCAGCCGGAACATACCCGGGGAGCTGTTTTTT; CDR3: CASSRNIPGELFF; D: NA; size: few; V: TRBV5-1; J: TRBJ2-2
DNA: TGTGCCAGCAGCCGCCGGGACAGACGAAATGAAAAACTGTTTTTT; CDR3: CASSRRDRRNEKLFF; D: TRBD1; size: NA; V: TRBV12-3/TRBV12-4; J: TRBJ1-4
DNA: TGCGCCAGCAGAGTCCCCGCGGGGTTCAAGACTGAAGCTTTCTTT; CDR3: CASRVPAGFKTEAFF; D: NA; size: NA; V: TRBV4-1; J: TRBJ1-1
DNA: TGTGCCAGCAGCCGAGGGACTCAAAACATTCAGTACTTC; CDR3: CASSRGTQNIQYF; D: NA; size: NA; V: TRBV7-9; J: TRBJ2-4
DNA: TGTGCCAGCAGCCTCGACCGGTACATCGAGTACTTC; CDR3: CASSLDRYIEYF; D: NA; size: many; V: TRBV5-6; J: TRBJ2-5
DNA: TGTGCCAGCAGTTTATTGGGGACAGGGTCCTACGAGCAGTACTTC; CDR3: CASSLLGTGSYEQYF; D: TRBD1; size: many; V: TRBV12-3/TRBV12-4; J: TRBJ2-7
DNA: TGCAGTGCTTCACGGACAGGGGCCTATGGCTACACCTTC; CDR3: CSASRTGAYGYTF; D: TRBD1; size: few; V: TRBV20-1; J: TRBJ1-2
DNA: TGTGCCACCAGTGATGACGACTACAATGAGCAGTTCTTC; CDR3: CATSDDDYNEQFF; D: NA; size: NA; V: TRBV24-1; J: TRBJ2-1
DNA: TGCGCCAGCAGCTCGGCTAGCCCCACGGGCGAGCAGTACTTC; CDR3: CASSSASPTGEQYF; D: NA; size: NA; V: TRBV5-1; J: TRBJ2-7
DNA: TGTGCCAGCAGTTCAGGGGCCAATAATTCACCCCTCCACTTT; CDR3: CASSSGANNSPLHF; D: NA; size: NA; V: TRBV2; J: TRBJ1-6
DNA: TGTGCCAGCAGTCCCCCGGGACTAGCGGGGGGTTGGACCGGGGAGCTGTTTTTT; CDR3: CASSPPGLAGGWTGELFF; D: TRBD2; size: NA; V: TRBV12-3/TRBV12-4; J: TRBJ2-2
DNA: TGCGCCAGCAGCTTGGGGTTCGGGGCAGAAGCTTTCTTT; CDR3: CASSLGFGAEAFF; D: NA; size: many; V: TRBV5-1; J: TRBJ1-1
DNA: TGTGCCAGCAGCCAAGAAGGTCGCAGGGCCAAAAACATTCAGTACTTC; CDR3: CASSQEGRRAKNIQYF; D: NA; size: NA; V: TRBV3-1; J: TRBJ2-4
DNA: TGTGCCAGCAGTTTAGAGCCCCGAGATGGCTACACCTTC; CDR3: CASSLEPRDGYTF; D: NA; size: many; V: TRBV12-3/TRBV12-4; J: TRBJ1-2
DNA: TGTGCCAGCAGTCAGGACCGAACCGACAATGAGCAGTTCTTC; CDR3: CASSQDRTDNEQFF; D: NA; size: NA; V: TRBV11-2; J: TRBJ2-1
DNA: TGTGCCAGCTCCTTAGGACAGTTCAACTACAATGAGCAGTTCTTC; CDR3: CASSLGQFNYNEQFF; D: NA; size: NA; V: TRBV7-3; J: TRBJ2-1
DNA: TGTGCCAGTAGTATAGATGCTAGCGGAGTGTTCAATGAGCAGTTCTTC; CDR3: CASSIDASGVFNEQFF; D: TRBD2; size: NA; V: TRBV19; J: TRBJ2-1